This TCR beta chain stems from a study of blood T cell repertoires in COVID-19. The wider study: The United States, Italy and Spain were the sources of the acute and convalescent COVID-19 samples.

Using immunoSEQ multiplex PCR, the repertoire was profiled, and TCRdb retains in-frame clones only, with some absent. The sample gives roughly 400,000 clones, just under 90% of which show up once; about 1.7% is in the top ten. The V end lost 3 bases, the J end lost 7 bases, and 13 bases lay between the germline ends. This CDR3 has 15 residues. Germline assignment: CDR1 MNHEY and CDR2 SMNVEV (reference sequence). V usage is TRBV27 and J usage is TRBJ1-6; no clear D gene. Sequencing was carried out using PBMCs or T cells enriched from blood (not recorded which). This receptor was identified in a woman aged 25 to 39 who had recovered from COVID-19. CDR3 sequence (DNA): TGTGCCAGCAGTTTTGTCGTTCCGGGGAATTCACCCCTCCACTTT. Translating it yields CASSFVVPGNSPLHF.